The clone carrying this T cell receptor beta chain appeared many times. The DNA ends 3 residues before the CDR3 does, and the rest of the CDR3 is filled in from the germline J gene. The record originates from a study of T cell clonality in common variable immunodeficiency. CDR3 length: 14 residues. The germline gives CDR1 SGHTA, CDR2 FQGNSA. Unmatched junction bases numbered 5, after V lost 5 bases and J lost 6 bases. CVID and control samples used equivalent genomic DNA input. Only in-frame clones appear in the TCRdb table, and some are missing; sequencing was by immunoSEQ multiplex PCR. The sample holds tens of thousands of clones, and no clone turns up only once.

Sequencing used peripheral blood mononuclear cells. This receptor was taken from a person aged 18-70 years in good health. The gene calls are TRBV7-2 and TRBJ2-3; 10 bases are shared with TRBD2. Incomplete CDR3 DNA: TGTGCCAGCAGCCCTAGCGGGAGATGGGATACG. Amino acid sequence: CASSPSGRWDT. The CDR3 reads in full as CASSPSGRWDTQYF.